This T cell receptor (beta chain) was retrieved from a study of technical replicates of blood from several donors. TCRdb's copy holds only in-frame clones and misses some; the assay was immunoSEQ multiplex PCR. In the table there are approximately 75,000 clones, around 97% of which are singletons. Trimming left V 5 bases short and J 2 bases short, with 22 bases between. Germline CDR1 and CDR2: SGHNT and YENEEA. The length of the CDR3 is 18 residues. This clone was recorded once. Specimen: T cells isolated from PBMCs. The TCR sequence derives from a human donor in good health. The rearrangement links TRBV11-3 to TRBJ2-1; possible D gene TRBD2, 6 bases. The CDR3 DNA is TGTGCCAGCAGCCTCAACCGGAACTCGGGAGTCGCCTACAATGAGCAGTTCTTC. Translating gives CASSLNRNSGVAYNEQFF.